This T cell receptor (beta chain) was retrieved from a study of regulatory T cells in long-lasting Graves disease. Across the study: It was over 5 years of antithyroid drugs, with positive TSH receptor antibodies, that meant persistent Graves' disease.

To make TCR beta libraries, researchers used iRepertoire HTBI primers and Arm-PCR of CDR3 regions. MiXCR, applied by TCRdb to the multiplex PCR reads, yields one record per CDR3 protein. The sample shows 700,000 or so distinct CDR3 sequences, around 30% of them seen only once. For this clonotype: The target antigen is unknown.

The time point denotes: persistent/refractory GD, antithyroid drugs over 5 years with positive TRAb. Extracted PBMC RNA gave rise to the TCR library. CDR3 length equals 14 residues. Trimming removed 5 bases at V and 5 bases at J, with 15 bases between. Germline CDR1 and CDR2: PRHDT and FYEKMQ (reference sequence). Overall study findings and caveats: Accuracy was possibly reduced by small sample size. Segments TRBV28, TRBJ1-2 and TRBJ2-5 showed preferential usage in persistent disease. Only peripheral blood was studied, not thyroid tissue.

This clonotype was sampled from a female donor with Graves disease. The material was peripheral blood mononuclear cells (PBMCs), obtained when the disease was refractory, from a patient treated with antithyroid drugs. The chain is built from TRBV13 and TRBJ2-5, with D possibly matching TRBD1 (6 bases). The CDR3 here is CASSDQGSGETQYF. CDR3 DNA sequence: TGTGCCAGCAGCGATCAGGGGAGTGGGGAGACCCAGTACTTC.